What follows are 15 T cell receptor beta chains derived from one specimen sequenced in a study of beta chain features in type 1 diabetes (dated by TCRdb to 2017 to 2018). The method was the immunoSEQ multiplex PCR assay. The entire amount of isolated RNA was reverse transcribed using the High Capacity cDNA Reverse Transcription Kit, so the sequenced TCRB transcripts were expressed ones. Not all clones reach the TCRdb copy of this immuneACCESS table, which keeps in-frame sequences only. Checked studies attribute under half of the gap to unresolved V genes and leave the rest unexplained. For this sample the table gives about 110,000 clones, of which 40% were detected only once. The ten biggest clones cover 0.065% of the sample. Sequencing was carried out using stem cell memory CD4+ T cells from blood. Interpreted using the paper, the cell subset or site label stands for: stem cell-like memory CD4+ T cells. The receptors shown here come from a woman aged 18-30 years in good health.

This clone occurred once. V gene TRBV20-1 combines with J gene TRBJ1-2; weak D call: TRBD1 (6 bases). Germline loops: CDR1 DFQATT, CDR2 SNEGSKA (reference sequence). The CDR3 totals 11 residues. Trimming took off 5 bases at V and 5 bases at J, with 9 bases between the two ends. The CDR3 DNA reads as TGCAGTGCTCGGACAGAATATGGCTACACCTTC. Translating gives CSARTEYGYTF.

This clone is a singleton in its sample. This chain connects TRBV5-1 to TRBJ1-1; D may be TRBD1 (5 bases). This CDR3 is 15 amino acids long. Between the trimmed V and J ends, which lost 1 base and 3 bases, there was a span of 13 bases. Germline lookup yields CDR1 SGHRS and CDR2 YFSETQ. The CDR3 nucleotides are TGCGCCAGCAGCTTGACGGCAGGGTACGACACTGAAGCTTTCTTT. Residues: CASSLTAGYDTEAFF.

The rearrangement uses TRBV10-3 and TRBJ1-3; tentatively, D is TRBD1 (5 bases). Per germline, CDR1 ENHRY and CDR2 SYGVKD. V dropped 9 bases and J dropped 4 bases, with 16 bases sitting between them. This CDR3 is 14 amino acids long. CDR3 protein: CAIGVTAGGNTIYF. In DNA, the CDR3 is TGTGCCATAGGGGTGACTGCCGGGGGAAACACCATATATTTT.

This clone has a handful of counts. The genes are TRBV28 and TRBJ1-5; 8 nucleotides line up with TRBD1. This CDR3 region has 15 residues. Trimming took 8 bases from V and 9 from J; bases not matched to a gene: 15. Germline-derived CDR1 and CDR2 are MDHEN and SYDVKM. This CDR3 is CASLGTGARSLPQHF. CDR3 coding DNA: TGTGCCAGCCTCGGGACAGGAGCCAGGTCTTTGCCCCAGCATTTT.

This clone was seen only once. The V call is TRBV5-1, the J call TRBJ1-1; the match to TRBD1 covers 8 bases. CDR3 length equals 15 residues. Germline V gene lookup returns CDR1 SGHRS and CDR2 YFSETQ. Germline trimming cut 0 bases from V and 5 bases from J; bases unmatched to any gene: 6. The CDR3, as DNA: TGCGCCAGCAGCTTGGCGGGCAGGGGGCAGACTGAAGCTTTCTTT. As protein: CASSLAGRGQTEAFF. The full variable domain, its missing parts supplied by reference TRBV5-1 and TRBJ1-1, is KAGVTQTPRYLIKTRGQQVTLSCSPISGHRSVSWYQQTPGQGLQFLFEYFSETQRNKGNFPGRFSGRQFSNSRSEMNVSTLELGDSALYLCASSLAGRGQTEAFFGQGTRLTVV.

This clone was counted between two and nine times. The genes are TRBV7-3 and TRBJ2-2; tentatively, D is TRBD2 (6 bases). The V end lost 4 bases, the J end lost 2 bases, and 8 bases lay between the germline ends. The CDR3 runs to 14 residues. The germline V gene encodes CDR1 SGHTA and CDR2 FQGTGA. CDR3 DNA: TGTGCCAGCAGCTCGGGACTTAACACCGGGGAGCTGTTTTTT. It specifies CASSSGLNTGELFF.

This clone is a singleton in its sample. The V call is TRBV6-1, the J call TRBJ2-7; 10 positions agree with TRBD1. V was clipped by 6 bases and J by 6 bases; unmatched bases: 5. The germline V gene encodes CDR1 MNHNS and CDR2 SASEGT. The CDR3 runs 13 residues. This CDR3 reads CASRRQGAGEQYF. As DNA, the CDR3 is TGTGCCAGCAGGAGACAGGGGGCAGGCGAGCAGTACTTC.

The gene calls are TRBV10-3 and TRBJ2-1, with 8 bases that match TRBD2. The CDR3 loop spans 16 amino acids. V lost 3 bases, J lost 2 bases, and 6 bases stayed unmatched. Germline V gene sequence: CDR1 ENHRY, CDR2 SYGVKD. The CDR3 is CAISDRGLAAYNEQFF. DNA of the CDR3: TGTGCCATCAGTGACCGAGGACTAGCAGCCTACAATGAGCAGTTCTTC.

The gene calls are TRBV10-3 and TRBJ1-2; D is uncertain. CDR3 length: 13 residues. V gave up 4 bases and J gave up 7 bases, with 13 bases separating them. The germline gives CDR1 ENHRY, CDR2 SYGVKD. CDR3 amino acids: CAISADGWRGYTF. The CDR3 nucleotides read TGTGCCATCAGTGCCGACGGGTGGCGTGGCTACACCTTC.

This clone appeared a few times. The chain carries TRBV5-6 and TRBJ2-7, with D possibly being TRBD2 (5 bases). The germline V gene has CDR1 SGHDT and CDR2 YYEEEE. The CDR3 contains 15 residues. Trimming took 0 bases from V and 4 from J, leaving 14 bases between them. CDR3 in DNA: TGTGCCAGCAGCTTGGTGGGTGAACGCGGGTACGAGCAGTACTTC. This encodes CASSLVGERGYEQYF.

The rearrangement links TRBV5-1 to TRBJ1-2; 8 bases line up with TRBD1. The germline CDR1 and CDR2 sequences are SGHRS and YFSETQ. The junction had 4 bases not matched to a gene; V was cut back by 2 bases and J by 4 bases. This CDR3 contains 14 residues. CDR3 sequence (DNA): TGCGCCAGCAGCTTCGGACAGGGCACCTATGGCTACACCTTC. The encoded protein is CASSFGQGTYGYTF.

This rearrangement joins TRBV18 to TRBJ2-7; TRBD2 matches 9 bases. The CDR3 contains 13 residues. CDR1 is KGHSH and CDR2 is LQKENI in the germline V gene. V was clipped by 5 bases and J by 6 bases; unmatched bases: 5. DNA for the CDR3: TGTGCCAGCTCAGGGCGGGAGGGCCTCGAGCAGTACTTC. This encodes CASSGREGLEQYF.

J is TRBJ2-1 and V is TRBV30; TRBD2 agrees at 8 bases. The CDR3 loop spans 17 amino acids. Germline assignment: CDR1 GTSNPN and CDR2 SVGIG (reference sequence). V trimming: 1 base; J trimming: 0 bases; junction bases outside the gene matches: 8. The CDR3 sequence is CAWSDLAGHSSYNEQFF. CDR3 bases: TGTGCCTGGAGTGATTTAGCGGGGCACAGCTCCTACAATGAGCAGTTCTTC.

The chain recombines TRBV28 with TRBJ2-7; TRBD1 aligns across 9 bases. The V gene's germline CDR1 is MDHEN and CDR2 SYDVKM. The trim removed 7 bases at V and 3 bases at J, leaving 4 bases unmatched. This CDR3 contains 13 residues. Written as DNA, the CDR3 is TGTGCCAGCACTAGGGGACAGGGCTACGAGCAGTACTTC. It yields the protein CASTRGQGYEQYF.

This clone was seen a handful of times. This CDR3 reads CASSISGRARYEQYF. The CDR3 DNA reads TGTGCCAGTAGTATCTCAGGGCGCGCTCGCTACGAGCAGTACTTC. The chain carries TRBV19 and TRBJ2-7; possibly TRBD1 for D (5 bases). The CDR3 extends over 15 amino acids. Germline CDR1 reads LNHDA; CDR2 reads SQIVND (reference sequence). The V end lost 3 bases, the J end lost 3 bases, and 15 bases lay between the germline ends.